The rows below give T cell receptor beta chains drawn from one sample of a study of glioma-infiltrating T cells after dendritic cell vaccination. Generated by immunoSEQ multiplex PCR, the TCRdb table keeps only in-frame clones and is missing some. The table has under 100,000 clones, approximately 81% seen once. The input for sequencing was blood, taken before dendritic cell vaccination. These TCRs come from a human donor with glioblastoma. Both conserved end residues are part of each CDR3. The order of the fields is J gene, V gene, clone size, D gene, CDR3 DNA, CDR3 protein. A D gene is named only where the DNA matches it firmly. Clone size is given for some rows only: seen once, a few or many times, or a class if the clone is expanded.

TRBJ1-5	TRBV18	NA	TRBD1	TGTGCCAGCTCAGGGACAGGCGATCAGCCCCAGCATTTT	CASSGTGDQPQHF
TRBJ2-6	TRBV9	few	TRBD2	TGTGCCAGCAGCTCGCTAGCGGGGGGGCCGTCTGGGGCCAACGTCCTGACTTTC	CASSSLAGGPSGANVLTF
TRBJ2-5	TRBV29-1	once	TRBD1	TGCAGCGTTAAAGGGACAGGGTGGGAAGAGACCCAGTACTTC	CSVKGTGWEETQYF
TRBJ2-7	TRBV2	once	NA	TGTGCCAGCAGACTGAACTACGAGCAGTACTTC	CASRLNYEQYF
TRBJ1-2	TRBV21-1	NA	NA	TGTGCCAGCAGCACACAGGGGTCCTTGCCAGGCTACACCTTC	CASSTQGSLPGYTF
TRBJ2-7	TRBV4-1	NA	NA	TGCGCCAGCAGCCAAGTGGCGGGACAGAACTCCTACGAGCAGTACTTC	CASSQVAGQNSYEQYF
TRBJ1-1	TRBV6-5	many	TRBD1	TGTGCCAGCAGTTACGGGACAGGAGAAACTGAAGCTTTCTTT	CASSYGTGETEAFF
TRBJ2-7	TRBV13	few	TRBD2	TGTGCCAGCAGCTCCCAAAGAAGCGGGAGGCCCTACGAGCAGTACTTC	CASSSQRSGRPYEQYF
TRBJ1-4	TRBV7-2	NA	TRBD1	TGTGCCAGCAGCCTTGACAGGGGGCGGATTGAAAAACTGTTTTTT	CASSLDRGRIEKLFF
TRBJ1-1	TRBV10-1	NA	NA	TGCGCCAGCAGTGAGGCCGGGGTGGCTTTCTTT	CASSEAGVAFF
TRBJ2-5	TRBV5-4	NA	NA	TGTGCCAGCAGCCCAAACACGGTAGGACTTGAAGAGACCCAGTACTTC	CASSPNTVGLEETQYF
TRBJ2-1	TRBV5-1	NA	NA	TGCGCCAGCACTAGATTTAGCGGTTACAATGAGCAGTTCTTC	CASTRFSGYNEQFF
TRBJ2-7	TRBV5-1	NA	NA	TGCGCCAGCAGCTCCACAAGGCGGAACGAGCAGTACTTC	CASSSTRRNEQYF
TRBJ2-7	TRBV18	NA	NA	TGTGCCAGCTCACCTTCACTAGCAACCTCCTACGAGCAGTACTTC	CASSPSLATSYEQYF
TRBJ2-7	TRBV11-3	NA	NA	TGTGCCAGCAGCTTAAAGCAGGAAGAGTACTTC	CASSLKQEEYF
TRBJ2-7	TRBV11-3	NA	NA	TGTGCCAGCAGCCCTAAGGTGGGTAGCGGCGGTAGAGGCGAGCAGTACTTC	CASSPKVGSGGRGEQYF
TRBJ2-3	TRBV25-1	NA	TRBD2	TGTGCCAGCAGTGAATACCGGGACTACACAGATACGCAGTATTTT	CASSEYRDYTDTQYF
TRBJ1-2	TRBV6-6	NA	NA	TGTGCCAGCAGTTACCCGCCAGGGTTAGGCTATGGCTACACCTTC	CASSYPPGLGYGYTF